A single sample is the source of the 10 T cell receptor beta chains below, sequenced in a study of cytotoxic CD8 clonotypes in ibrutinib-treated CLL. Sequenced by immunoSEQ multiplex PCR; TCRdb stores in-frame clones only, minus some. This table has 70,000 to 80,000 clones, 70% to 90% appearing once. The specimen comprised PBMCs, sampled at disease progression, from a patient treated with ibrutinib. Receptor source: a human donor with chronic lymphocytic leukemia.

The genes are TRBV4-1 and TRBJ1-5; D is possibly TRBD1 (5 bases). Deletions cut 2 bases from V and 3 bases from J, with 14 bases between. The V gene's germline CDR1 is MGHRA and CDR2 YSYEKL. This CDR3 has 16 residues. CDR3 bases: TGCGCCAGCAGCCAAAGAGGGGCACTCCCCAATCAGCCCCAGCATTTT. It specifies CASSQRGALPNQPQHF.

This clone has just a few counts. V and J are TRBV30 and TRBJ1-1, with no clear D. CDR3 length equals 13 residues. The V end was cut by 1 base, the J end by 5 bases, with 11 bases between. Germline CDR1 is GTSNPN and CDR2 is SVGIG (reference sequence). The DNA of the CDR3 is TGTGCCTGGAGTGCAACACTGAGGACTGAAGCTTTCTTT. Protein: CAWSATLRTEAFF.

The chain carries TRBV5-6 and TRBJ1-6, with TRBD1 as a possible D gene (5 bases). Trimming took off 6 bases at V and 2 bases at J, with 12 bases between the two ends. The germline gives CDR1 SGHDT, CDR2 YYEEEE. The CDR3 is 15 amino acids. The CDR3 loop is CASTWGGAYNSPLHF. The CDR3 nucleotides read TGTGCCAGCACCTGGGGAGGGGCCTATAATTCACCCCTCCACTTT.

This chain joins TRBV11-2 and TRBJ1-1, with a tentative D call TRBD1 (6 bases). Trimming shortened V by 5 bases and J by 4 bases, and 8 bases separated the two germline ends. The CDR3 consists of 12 residues. Germline V CDR1 and CDR2: SGHAT, FQNNGV. The CDR3 DNA follows: TGTGCCAGCAGCCAGGGGTCCACTGAAGCTTTCTTT. Amino acids: CASSQGSTEAFF.

The gene calls are TRBV7-9 and TRBJ2-1; possible D gene TRBD2, 6 bases. Germline CDR1 reads SEHNR; CDR2 reads FQNEAQ (reference sequence). The CDR3 consists of 14 residues. The ends were cut back, 5 bases at V and 4 bases at J, with 12 bases in the middle. The CDR3 region is CASSRSGPYNEQFF. The CDR3 nucleotides read TGTGCCAGCAGCCGCAGCGGGCCTTACAATGAGCAGTTCTTC.

The chain carries TRBV5-4 and TRBJ2-3; TRBD2 matches at 11 bases. Trimming cost V 4 bases and J 1 base; bases outside gene matches: 11. The V gene's germline CDR1 is SGHNT and CDR2 YYREEE (reference sequence). CDR3 size: 18 residues. The CDR3 region has the DNA TGTGCCAGCAGCGCCGGGACTAGCGGCCCTAGAGGCACAGATACGCAGTATTTT. It codes for CASSAGTSGPRGTDTQYF.

This chain uses TRBV7-2 with TRBJ1-4, with D maybe TRBD1 (5 bases). The CDR3 sequence is 15 residues long. V shed 5 bases and J shed 7 bases, with 17 bases lying between them. From germline, CDR1 is SGHTA and CDR2 FQGNSA. This chain's CDR3 is CASSPEGRLGEKLFF. Here the CDR3 DNA reads TGTGCCAGCAGCCCAGAGGGGAGGCTCGGTGAAAAACTGTTTTTT.

CDR3 in amino acids: CASSYSSPTPRELFF. The CDR3 coding sequence is TGTGCCAGCAGTTACTCCTCCCCGACGCCGAGGGAGCTGTTTTTT. V is TRBV6-5 and J is TRBJ2-2; D is unresolved. Trimming took 0 bases from V and 9 from J, leaving 14 bases between them. Per the germline V gene, CDR1 is MNHEY and CDR2 is SVGAGI. CDR3 size: 15 residues.

This sequence joins TRBV5-1 and TRBJ2-3, with TRBD2 identical over 7 bases. Germline V gene data show CDR1 as SGHRS and CDR2 as YFSETQ. This CDR3 is built from 19 residues. The trim removed 2 bases at V and 0 bases at J, leaving 15 bases unmatched. DNA of the CDR3: TGCGCCAGCAGCTTCGGCAGGGCTAGCGGTTATTCTAGCACAGATACGCAGTATTTT. Residues: CASSFGRASGYSSTDTQYF.

J is TRBJ2-3 and V is TRBV29-1, with 9 positions matching TRBD1. This CDR3 spans 16 amino acids. CDR1 is SQVTM, CDR2 ANQGSEA, per germline. J gave up 5 bases and V 0 bases, and 9 bases lay outside the gene matches. Here the CDR3 reads CSVEDGDRVREDTQYF. The CDR3 coding sequence is TGCAGCGTTGAAGACGGGGACAGGGTAAGGGAAGATACGCAGTATTTT.